The next 6 T cell receptor beta chains were all read from a single sample in a study of blood T cell repertoires in COVID-19 (TCRdb year 2020). The library was prepared using the immunoSEQ multiplex PCR assay. In TCRdb, the immuneACCESS table is reduced to in-frame sequences with V and J assigned. These tables do not hold every clone; where another copy was compared, an unresolved V gene accounts for under half, and the others remain unexplained. The sample table shows about 60,000 clones, and about four fifths are seen once. The ten largest clonotypes hold about 25% of the sample. Sequencing used peripheral blood. Receptors originate from a human donor in a cohort sampled during active COVID-19.

The V call is TRBV10-3, the J call TRBJ2-7, with 7 bases that match TRBD1. Germline V CDR1 and CDR2: ENHRY, SYGVKD. This CDR3 comprises 13 residues. The trim removed 6 bases at V and 2 bases at J, leaving 4 bases unmatched. The CDR3 here is CAISPDRAYEQYF. In DNA, the CDR3 is TGTGCCATCAGCCCAGACAGGGCCTACGAGCAGTACTTC.

As DNA, the CDR3 is TGTGCCAGCAACGGACAGTATAATTCACCCCTCCACTTT. This sequence encodes CASNGQYNSPLHF. The chain uses TRBV2 and TRBJ1-6; possibly TRBD1 for D (6 bases). The ends were cut back, 7 bases at V and 4 bases at J, with 8 bases in the middle. CDR3 length: 13 residues. Germline CDR1 SNHLY, CDR2 FYNNEI.

This CDR3 reads CASSLDKTGYTF. CDR3 in DNA: TGTGCCAGCAGTCTGGACAAGACTGGCTACACCTTC. The genes are TRBV6-5 and TRBJ1-2; possible D gene TRBD1, 5 bases. Germline loops: CDR1 MNHEY, CDR2 SVGAGI. V dropped 5 bases and J dropped 7 bases, with 11 bases sitting between them. There are 12 residues in the CDR3.

V and J are TRBV5-1 and TRBJ2-1; TRBD1 might be the D (6 bases). V dropped 1 base and J dropped 6 bases, with 11 bases sitting between them. This CDR3 has 14 residues. Germline values: CDR1 SGHRS, CDR2 YFSETQ. The CDR3 loop is CASSLSQGINEQFF. In DNA, the CDR3 is TGCGCCAGCAGCTTGAGTCAGGGGATCAATGAGCAGTTCTTC. Full variable domain (missing parts from reference TRBV5-1 and TRBJ2-1): KAGVTQTPRYLIKTRGQQVTLSCSPISGHRSVSWYQQTPGQGLQFLFEYFSETQRNKGNFPGRFSGRQFSNSRSEMNVSTLELGDSALYLCASSLSQGINEQFFGPGTRLTVL.

The chain's CDR3 is CASSLTGVSTEAFF. CDR3 nucleotide sequence: TGTGCCAGTAGCTTGACAGGGGTCTCCACTGAAGCTTTCTTT. The genes are TRBV19 and TRBJ1-1; 8 bases fit TRBD1. The CDR3 is 14 residues long. The ends lost 6 bases at V and 4 bases at J; junction bases unmatched: 7. Germline CDR1 reads LNHDA; CDR2 reads SQIVND (reference sequence).

There are a few counts of this clone. The V gene is TRBV6-5, the J gene TRBJ2-1; TRBD1 agrees at 10 bases. The germline gives CDR1 MNHEY, CDR2 SVGAGI. V was clipped by 5 bases and J by 6 bases; unmatched bases: 7. The CDR3 runs to 15 residues. Here the CDR3 reads CASSLRDRGANEQFF. The CDR3 nucleotides read TGTGCCAGCAGTCTCCGGGACAGGGGAGCCAATGAGCAGTTCTTC.